This record looks at one T cell receptor beta chain sequence and its context. Its specificity is not known. This record belongs to a study of shared clonotypes between healthy human individuals. Whole-study results and caveats: Several donors showed sharing of around 5% of naive CD4 clonotypes. Represented diversity, genetic and exposure-history alike, was limited by few donors.

Authors' processing steps: ImmunoSEQ only sent back junction sequences with no quality scores, so filtering was done differently. Assay: immunoSEQ multiplex PCR; the TCRdb copy retains only in-frame clones and omits some. The V and J calls and clone size come from that table; D and trimming were worked out from the DNA. Of 1,400,000 or so clones detected, 97% to 99% appear once; the ten largest clones hold about 0.35%. Trimming removed 4 bases at V and 2 bases at J, with 14 bases between. The germline V gene has CDR1 LNHDA and CDR2 SQIVND (reference sequence). The CDR3 has 15 residues. The chain combines TRBV19 with TRBJ1-2, with D possibly being TRBD1 (5 bases). This TCR derives from a man under 40 in good health. Sequenced: naive CD4+ T cells sorted from blood. Documented subset: CD45RA+ positively selected. CDR3 DNA: TGTGCCAGTAGTACGTCAGCAGGGAGGAACTATGGCTACACCTTC. Translated: CASSTSAGRNYGYTF.